These T cell receptor beta chains were read from a single sample in a study of beta chain features in type 1 diabetes. This table comes from immunoSEQ multiplex PCR, and its TCRdb copy is limited to in-frame clones, with some not included. The sample has around 310,000 clones, approximately 9.9% seen once. Sequencing was done on a sample of naive CD4+ T cells from blood. These receptors were collected from a woman in her thirties in good health. The CDR3 runs from the conserved cysteine through the conserved F or W. The D gene is left open where the match is weak. Part of the rows lack a size; the others show once, few, many or a class for expanded clones.

clone_size,cdr3_length,v_call,j_call,d_call,cdr3_aa,cdr3_nt
few,12,TRBV29-1,TRBJ2-5,TRBD1,CSAQGAQETQYF,TGCAGCGCACAGGGGGCTCAAGAGACCCAGTACTTC
few,15,TRBV2,TRBJ2-5,TRBD1,CASTKGQTDQETQYF,TGTGCCAGCACCAAGGGACAGACAGACCAAGAGACCCAGTACTTC
few,13,TRBV18,TRBJ1-1,.,CASSPQANTEAFF,TGTGCCAGCTCACCACAAGCGAACACTGAAGCTTTCTTT
.,17,TRBV7-3,TRBJ2-5,TRBD2,CASSSHSIAGGLETQYF,TGTGCCAGCAGCTCGCATTCCATAGCGGGAGGGCTGGAGACCCAGTACTTC
few,15,TRBV29-1,TRBJ2-2,TRBD2,CSVEPREGLPGELFF,TGCAGCGTTGAACCGCGGGAGGGCCTCCCCGGGGAGCTGTTTTTT
.,14,TRBV25-1,TRBJ1-2,.,CASSEIALSDGYTF,TGTGCCAGCAGTGAGATCGCATTGTCGGATGGCTACACCTTC
.,14,TRBV27,TRBJ1-1,.,CASSLGPALGEAFF,TGTGCCAGCAGTTTGGGGCCGGCCTTAGGTGAAGCTTTCTTT
few,14,TRBV7-9,TRBJ2-2,.,CASSLAGNTGELFF,TGTGCCAGCAGCTTAGCCGGGAACACCGGGGAGCTGTTTTTT
few,16,TRBV7-3,TRBJ2-3,TRBD2,CASSPTGLASADTQYF,TGTGCCAGCAGCCCAACGGGACTAGCTTCTGCAGATACGCAGTATTTT
.,15,TRBV9,TRBJ2-7,.,CASSPTSRSPYEQYF,TGTGCCAGCAGCCCGACTAGTCGGAGCCCCTACGAGCAGTACTTC
few,13,TRBV6-1,TRBJ2-4,.,CARPDFAKNIQYF,TGTGCCAGGCCAGACTTCGCCAAAAACATTCAGTACTTC
.,14,TRBV6-6,TRBJ2-5,TRBD1,CASSLDRGVETQYF,TGTGCCAGCAGTCTAGACAGGGGGGTAGAGACCCAGTACTTC
.,14,TRBV25-1,TRBJ2-7,TRBD2,CASSRTSGRGEQYF,TGTGCCAGCAGTCGGACTAGCGGTCGGGGAGAGCAGTACTTC
.,15,TRBV5-1,TRBJ1-1,TRBD1,CASSPVPGQGSEAFF,TGCGCCAGCAGTCCGGTCCCGGGACAGGGCTCTGAAGCTTTCTTT
.,14,TRBV11-1,TRBJ2-3,TRBD2,CASSLREGRDTQYF,TGTGCCAGCAGTTTACGGGAGGGCCGAGATACGCAGTATTTT
few,16,TRBV16,TRBJ2-1,TRBD2,CASSQSPGAGRKLPLF,TGTGCCAGCAGCCAATCCCCGGGAGCGGGAAGAAAATTACCGCTCTTC